A selection of T cell receptor beta chains follows, all from one sample in a study of T-cell memory formation after mild COVID-19. MiXCR, run by TCRdb on the 5' RACE reads, gives a single entry per CDR3 protein. The sample shows 540,000 or so distinct CDR3 sequences, roughly 21% of them seen only once. Source material: PBMCs or a T cell subset sorted from them (not recorded which). These receptors were obtained from an adult woman who had mild COVID-19 (a few samples of this study predate the infection). Cell type and time point are not known. CDR3s include the opening cysteine and the closing phenylalanine or tryptophan. The order of the fields is V gene, D gene, clone size, J gene, CDR3 DNA, CDR3 protein. A D gene is named only where the DNA matches it firmly. Not every row has a clone size; where given, it reads once, few, many or a size class.

>TRBV12-3/TRBV12-4|TRBD2|-|TRBJ2-7
TGTGCCAGCAGTTTAACTAGCGGGTACTCCTACGAGCAGTACTTC
CASSLTSGYSYEQYF
>TRBV6-5|TRBD2|few|TRBJ2-1
TGTGCCAGCAGTTACGTCCCAGCGGGGGGAAGCAATGAGCAGTTCTTC
CASSYVPAGGSNEQFF
>TRBV15|-|-|TRBJ2-1
TGTGCCACCAGCAGAGATCTCAGGGCCTACAATGAGCAGTTCTTC
CATSRDLRAYNEQFF
>TRBV7-9|-|-|TRBJ1-1
TGTGCCAGCAGCAGAGACAGTACTAACACTGAAGCTTTCTTT
CASSRDSTNTEAFF
>TRBV20-1|-|few|TRBJ1-1
TGCAGATCCGGGACACCAACTGAAGCTTTCTTT
CRSGTPTEAFF
>TRBV3-1|TRBD2|many|TRBJ2-2
TGTGCCAGCAGCCAACTAGCGGGGGTGAACACCGGGGAGCTGTTTTTT
CASSQLAGVNTGELFF
>TRBV5-1|-|-|TRBJ1-2
TGCGCCAGCAGCCAGATAGGAGGGGAGTTGTCACCGGATTATGGCTACACCTTC
CASSQIGGELSPDYGYTF
>TRBV27|-|-|TRBJ2-7
TGTGCCAGCAGGAGTGGGGTGGCCTACGAGCAGTACTTC
CASRSGVAYEQYF
>TRBV12-3/TRBV12-4|TRBD1|once|TRBJ1-5
TGTGCCAGCAGTTCTTCAGGGGGGGGCAATCAGCCCCAGCATTTT
CASSSSGGGNQPQHF
>TRBV20-1|TRBD1|few|TRBJ2-3
TGCAGTGCGAGGATAGGACAGGCGACAGCAAGGCCAGATACGCAGTATTTT
CSARIGQATARPDTQYF
>TRBV24-1|TRBD2|-|TRBJ2-1
TGTGCCACCAGTGACCCTCGGACTAGCAGGAACTCCTACAATGAGCAGTTCTTC
CATSDPRTSRNSYNEQFF
>TRBV5-1|-|-|TRBJ2-1
TGCGCCAGCAGCCCCTTAGGGGGCAATGAGCAGTTCTTC
CASSPLGGNEQFF
>TRBV15|-|-|TRBJ2-7
TGTGCCACCAGCAGAGATCGGTTCGGGCGGCAGTACTTC
CATSRDRFGRQYF
>TRBV4-1|-|few|TRBJ1-5
TGCGCCAGCAGCCAAGATGATGGGAGCAATCAGCCCCAGCATTTT
CASSQDDGSNQPQHF
>TRBV2|TRBD2|-|TRBJ2-1
TGTGCCAGCCGGAGCGGGAGGGCCTTGAATGAGCAGTTCTTC
CASRSGRALNEQFF
>TRBV5-6|TRBD1|-|TRBJ2-7
TGTGCCAGCAGCGACGCAACAGGGGGCGCGGGGGAGCAGTACTTC
CASSDATGGAGEQYF
>TRBV5-1|-|-|TRBJ2-3
TGCGCCAGCAGAACCGTGGGCACAGATACGCAGTATTTT
CASRTVGTDTQYF
>TRBV14|TRBD2|-|TRBJ2-1
TGTGCCAGCAGCCCAGGACTAGCGGGAGGGCCTACGTTCTTC
CASSPGLAGGPTFF
>TRBV7-7|-|many|TRBJ2-1
TGTGCTAGCAGCTTAGATTTAGCGGCCTACAATGAGCAGTTCTTC
CASSLDLAAYNEQFF
>TRBV7-8|TRBD1|-|TRBJ2-7
TGTGCCAGCAGCTCCGACAGGGCGGGCTACGAGCAGTACTTC
CASSSDRAGYEQYF
>TRBV24-1|TRBD2|few|TRBJ2-3
TGTGCCACCAGTGATTCGTCCGGGAGGGGCACAGATACGCAGTATTTT
CATSDSSGRGTDTQYF
>TRBV28|-|-|TRBJ2-7
TGTGCCAGCAGTCTGGGGGGCGGGGCGCCCTACGAGCAGTACTTC
CASSLGGGAPYEQYF
>TRBV11-3|-|-|TRBJ2-1
TGTGCCAGCAGCTTAGGGGGGGGCACTTCTATCAACAATGAGCAGTTCTTC
CASSLGGGTSINNEQFF
>TRBV12-3/TRBV12-4|-|-|TRBJ1-1
TGTGCCAGCAGCCCCAACTTTGAAGCTTTCTTT
CASSPNFEAFF
>TRBV5-1|-|-|TRBJ1-6
TGCGCCAGCAACCCAGGGAAGGCCGGTTCACCCCTCCACTTT
CASNPGKAGSPLHF